The 8 T cell receptor beta chains below all came from one sample that was sequenced in a study of CD8+ T cells in alopecia areata. TCR sequencing used cDNA made by reverse transcription of extracted RNA. Only in-frame clones appear in the TCRdb table, and some are missing; sequencing was by immunoSEQ multiplex PCR. The sample lists fewer than 150,000 clones, about four fifths occurring once. The treatment was: oral pan-JAK inhibitor, 5-10 mg twice daily. The specimen was CD8+ T cells sorted from blood, collected at week 4, from a patient treated with tofacitinib. Receptor source: a human donor with alopecia areata.

The genes are TRBV5-8 and TRBJ2-1; D perhaps matches TRBD1 (7 bases). CDR1 is SGHTS, CDR2 YDEGEE, per germline. This CDR3 has 17 amino acids. V gave up 2 bases and J gave up 4 bases, with 19 bases separating them. The CDR3 nucleotides read TGTGCCAGCAGCTTTCCGACAGGGAGGCGAGTGTACAATGAGCAGTTCTTC. Its translation is CASSFPTGRRVYNEQFF.

This clone is a singleton in its sample. The chain has TRBV29-1 and TRBJ2-1; the match to TRBD2 covers 12 bases. Germline V lookup: CDR1 SQVTM, CDR2 ANQGSEA. V lost 6 bases to trimming and J lost 7 bases; unmatched junction nucleotides: 4. The CDR3 is 13 amino acids. The CDR3 DNA follows: TGCAGCGTCTACCTAGCGGGGGGGAATGAGCAGTTCTTC. It yields the protein CSVYLAGGNEQFF.

The V gene is TRBV29-1, the J gene TRBJ1-2; no clear D gene. Germline CDR1 is SQVTM and CDR2 is ANQGSEA. The CDR3 is made up of 10 amino acids. The ends were cut back, 2 bases at V and 7 bases at J, with 5 bases in the middle. The chain's CDR3 is CSVELGGYTF. CDR3 coding DNA: TGCAGCGTTGAACTGGGTGGCTACACCTTC.

This chain links TRBV29-1 with TRBJ2-3; D possibly matches TRBD1 or TRBD2 (5 bases each). The CDR3 consists of 15 residues. V was pared by 6 bases and J by 3 bases, with 19 bases between. CDR1 SQVTM and CDR2 ANQGSEA come from the germline V gene. The CDR3 loop is CSVFSLMGVTDTQYF. The CDR3 coding sequence is TGCAGCGTGTTCTCCCTGATGGGGGTAACAGATACGCAGTATTTT.

The chain combines TRBV19 with TRBJ1-2; D gene unclear. V shed 6 bases and J shed 6 bases, with 20 bases lying between them. Germline CDR1 reads LNHDA; CDR2 reads SQIVND (reference sequence). The CDR3 covers 15 residues. The CDR3: CASSSVMAQGHGYTF. The CDR3 DNA reads as TGTGCCAGTAGCTCCGTGATGGCCCAAGGCCATGGCTACACCTTC.

The genes are TRBV7-9 and TRBJ2-3; 8 bases are a match to TRBD2. The germline V gene encodes CDR1 SEHNR and CDR2 FQNEAQ (reference sequence). J gave up 2 bases and V 2 bases, and 9 bases lay outside the gene matches. The CDR3 totals 17 residues. CDR3 in DNA: TGTGCCAGCAGCTTACCCCGGGGGGGCCCACACACAGATACGCAGTATTTT. This codes for CASSLPRGGPHTDTQYF.

This sequence joins TRBV13 and TRBJ2-7; D may be TRBD1 or TRBD2 (5 bases each). The CDR3 is 14 amino acids. Germline V gene data show CDR1 as PRHDT and CDR2 as FYEKMQ (reference sequence). V lost 3 bases, J lost 6 bases, and 15 bases lay in between. The CDR3 DNA reads TGTGCCAGCAGCTTGGGGGTTTCCCTGGGCGAGCAGTACTTC. Translation gives CASSLGVSLGEQYF.

The V and J genes are TRBV7-8 and TRBJ1-1; D unclear. Germline V lookup: CDR1 SGHVS, CDR2 FQNEAQ. Trimming took 1 base from V and 1 from J, leaving 16 bases between them. The CDR3 loop spans 17 amino acids. Here the CDR3 DNA reads TGTGCCAGCAGCTTAGGGGGTTCGGGCATCGGGAACACTGAAGCTTTCTTT. This codes for CASSLGGSGIGNTEAFF.